This is a list of T cell receptor beta chains from one sample in a study of early T cells in non-severe SARS-CoV-2 infection. TCRdb re-called the 5' RACE reads through MiXCR, storing one row per CDR3 protein. The sample shows approximately 66,000 distinct CDR3 sequences, less than 15% of them seen only once. The specimen was whole blood. These receptors were collected from an adult who was a healthcare worker with PCR-confirmed SARS-CoV-2 infection or an uninfected control (not recorded which). Each CDR3 is given with its conserved first and last residue. D genes are given only for firm matches. Rows give clone size only sometimes, using once, few, many, or a class for an expanded clone.

d_call j_call clone_size v_call cdr3_aa cdr3_nt
. TRBJ2-1 many TRBV5-1 CASQLGGSSYNEQFF TGCGCCAGCCAACTTGGGGGTAGCTCCTACAATGAGCAGTTCTTC
. TRBJ2-3 . TRBV7-9 CASSFMGRQTWDTQYF TGTGCCAGCAGCTTTATGGGACGCCAAACGTGGGATACGCAGTATTTT
TRBD1 TRBJ1-1 many TRBV6-2/TRBV6-3 CASRAQGAENTEAFF TGTGCCAGCAGAGCCCAGGGGGCGGAAAACACTGAAGCTTTCTTT
TRBD2 TRBJ2-1 many TRBV11-2 CASSATSGAYNEQFF TGTGCCAGCAGCGCAACTAGCGGGGCCTACAATGAGCAGTTCTTC
. TRBJ2-1 many TRBV9 CASSVVSGGLDQYNEQFF TGTGCCAGCAGCGTAGTGAGTGGGGGCCTCGACCAATACAATGAGCAGTTCTTC
. TRBJ2-1 . TRBV5-1 CASSLALLGRGNEQFF TGCGCCAGCAGCTTGGCCTTGCTAGGACGGGGCAATGAGCAGTTCTTC
. TRBJ2-7 . TRBV7-8 CASSSLANYEQYF TGTGCCAGCAGCTCCCTAGCGAATTACGAGCAGTACTTC
TRBD1 TRBJ2-3 . TRBV6-1 CASTFGQGSTDTQYF TGTGCCAGCACCTTCGGACAGGGGAGCACAGATACGCAGTATTTT
TRBD2 TRBJ2-2 . TRBV12-3/TRBV12-4 CASSTGTSGGDTGELFF TGTGCCAGCAGTACGGGAACTAGCGGGGGGGACACCGGGGAGCTGTTTTTT
. TRBJ2-7 few TRBV29-1 CSVEEGISSSQYF TGCAGCGTTGAAGAGGGGATCAGCAGCTCGCAGTACTTC
. TRBJ2-1 few TRBV20-1 CSASDWSNEQFF TGCAGTGCTTCGGACTGGTCCAATGAGCAGTTCTTC
. TRBJ1-2 many TRBV30 CAWSRGNYGYTF TGTGCCTGGAGTCGAGGAAACTATGGCTACACCTTC
. TRBJ2-3 . TRBV7-2 CASSPADTQYF TGTGCCAGCAGCCCAGCAGATACGCAGTATTTT
TRBD2 TRBJ2-2 . TRBV9 CASTLTSGGTGELFF TGTGCCAGCACCCTAACTAGCGGGGGAACCGGGGAGCTGTTTTTT
. TRBJ2-1 many TRBV7-6 CASSLGFWKDEQFF TGTGCCAGCAGCTTAGGGTTCTGGAAGGATGAGCAGTTCTTC
. TRBJ1-3 few TRBV27 CASRLSSGNTIYF TGTGCCAGCAGGTTAAGCTCTGGAAACACCATATATTTT
. TRBJ2-7 few TRBV10-3 CAISDSSGIGVEQYF TGTGCCATCAGTGATTCTTCGGGGATTGGCGTGGAGCAGTACTTC
TRBD2 TRBJ2-1 many TRBV12-3/TRBV12-4 CASSLIAGGLNEQFF TGTGCCAGCAGTTTAATAGCGGGGGGGCTAAATGAGCAGTTCTTC
. TRBJ1-1 . TRBV4-1 CASSQVRGRNTEAFF TGCGCCAGCAGCCAAGTCCGGGGGAGGAACACTGAAGCTTTCTTT
TRBD2 TRBJ2-1 once TRBV7-9 CASSFGGRYNEQFF TGTGCCAGCAGCTTTGGCGGGAGATACAATGAGCAGTTCTTC
. TRBJ2-3 . TRBV5-1 CASSHSSDTQYF TGCGCCAGCAGCCACTCTTCAGATACGCAGTATTTT
. TRBJ2-3 few TRBV12-3/TRBV12-4 CASKGGNTQYF TGTGCCAGCAAGGGCGGGAATACGCAGTATTTT
TRBD2 TRBJ2-7 few TRBV5-1 CASSSLASGTYEQYF TGCGCCAGCAGCTCTTTAGCTAGCGGGACCTACGAGCAGTACTTC
. TRBJ2-1 few TRBV29-1 CSALASDNEQFF TGCAGCGCTTTAGCTTCCGACAATGAGCAGTTCTTC
. TRBJ1-2 . TRBV7-9 CASSGTDNYGYTF TGTGCCAGCAGCGGGACGGATAACTATGGCTACACCTTC
. TRBJ2-7 many TRBV11-1 CASSSRGSHYEQYF TGTGCCAGCAGCTCCCGGGGATCGCACTACGAGCAGTACTTC
TRBD1 TRBJ2-3 . TRBV29-1 CSVEGQLTDTQYF TGCAGCGTCGAGGGACAGCTCACAGATACGCAGTATTTT
. TRBJ2-3 . TRBV7-2 CASSLEFATQYF TGTGCCAGCAGCTTAGAGTTTGCTACGCAGTATTTT
TRBD2 TRBJ2-3 many TRBV12-3/TRBV12-4 CASSFVQRGTSGRSDTQYF TGTGCCAGCAGTTTTGTCCAGAGGGGGACTAGCGGGAGATCGGATACGCAGTATTTT
TRBD1 TRBJ1-2 many TRBV6-5 CATRTGDYGYTF TGTGCCACCAGGACAGGGGATTATGGCTACACCTTC
. TRBJ1-4 many TRBV7-9 CASRGLDEKLFF TGTGCCAGCAGAGGGTTGGATGAAAAACTGTTTTTT
TRBD2 TRBJ2-6 many TRBV3-1 CASSQGLPTSGANVLTF TGTGCCAGCAGCCAGGGACTACCAACCTCTGGGGCCAACGTCCTGACTTTC
. TRBJ2-3 . TRBV20-1 CSATTSHTDTQYF TGCAGTGCCACCACCTCGCACACAGATACGCAGTATTTT
TRBD1 TRBJ2-7 many TRBV7-2 CASSYRTGTVSSGEQYF TGTGCCAGCAGTTATCGCACCGGGACAGTCAGTTCTGGTGAGCAGTACTTC
TRBD2 TRBJ2-2 . TRBV4-3 CASSLDYPQREYPGELFF TGCGCCAGCAGCCTAGACTACCCGCAGCGGGAGTATCCCGGGGAGCTGTTTTTT
TRBD1 TRBJ1-1 few TRBV12-3/TRBV12-4 CASSFGSGQMMNTEAFF TGTGCCAGCAGTTTTGGCTCGGGACAGATGATGAACACTGAAGCTTTCTTT
. TRBJ2-5 many TRBV7-7 CASSLARTHQETQYF TGTGCTAGCAGCTTAGCCAGGACACATCAAGAGACCCAGTACTTC
TRBD2 TRBJ2-7 many TRBV7-6 CASSLEASGSIGQYF TGTGCCAGCAGCTTAGAGGCTAGCGGGAGTATCGGGCAGTACTTC
TRBD1 TRBJ1-2 . TRBV7-9 CASSPGQGADGYTF TGTGCCAGCAGCCCGGGGCAGGGGGCTGATGGCTACACCTTC
TRBD1 TRBJ2-3 few TRBV7-9 CASSWGQGYDTQYF TGTGCCAGCAGCTGGGGACAGGGATATGATACGCAGTATTTT
. TRBJ2-2 many TRBV9 CASSVKGAGELFF TGTGCCAGCAGCGTAAAAGGGGCCGGGGAGCTGTTTTTT
TRBD2 TRBJ2-1 many TRBV11-2 CASSLILAGGPYNEQFF TGTGCCAGCAGCTTAATCCTAGCGGGGGGGCCCTACAATGAGCAGTTCTTC
. TRBJ2-7 . TRBV4-2 CASSPRTISYEQYF TGTGCCAGCAGCCCTCGGACCATTTCCTACGAGCAGTACTTC
TRBD2 TRBJ2-7 . TRBV20-1 CSASRTSGTYEQYF TGCAGTGCTAGCCGGACTAGCGGGACGTACGAGCAGTACTTC
TRBD1 TRBJ2-7 few TRBV9 CASSPLSRTGYEQYF TGTGCCAGCAGCCCCTTGTCGCGGACAGGGTACGAGCAGTACTTC
TRBD1 TRBJ2-7 . TRBV5-1 CASSSAGGPYEQYF TGCGCCAGCAGCTCAGCAGGGGGACCCTACGAGCAGTACTTC